This T cell receptor (beta chain) appears in the sequencing data of a study of cytomegalovirus exposure and HLA in healthy donors. Germline V gene data show CDR1 as MNHEY and CDR2 as SMNVEV (reference sequence). The ends lost 2 bases at V and 4 bases at J; junction bases unmatched: 6. The length of the CDR3 is 17 residues. Each donor's status was that of a healthy bone marrow donor. Broader study findings: Sequence variants that were highly shared formed a cluster that was likely a sequencing artifact.

On this clone: Antigen: not known.

The PCR ran on 60 Vbeta and 13 Jbeta primers. TCRdb keeps only in-frame clones here, not all; method: immunoSEQ multiplex PCR. The profile covers about 160,000 clones, with 75% to 90% appearing a single time and roughly 6.3% taken by the ten largest. The sample consisted of PBMCs. The chain carries TRBV27 and TRBJ2-2; 11 nucleotides match TRBD2. The TCR sequence derives from a male donor in good health and CMV-seropositive. The CDR3: CASSLRTSGPITGELFF. The CDR3 DNA is TGTGCCAGCAGTTTAAGGACTAGCGGGCCTATCACCGGGGAGCTGTTTTTT.